These 27 T cell receptor beta chains were sequenced from one sample in a study of blood T cell repertoires in COVID-19 (dated by TCRdb to 2018 to 2020). The library was built by means of the immunoSEQ multiplex PCR assay. Here the immuneACCESS table is served through TCRdb, limited to in-frame sequences with V and J called. Missing clones are a known gap in these copies; in checked studies unresolved V genes cover under half, and the rest lacks a known reason. The sample includes 90,000 to 120,000 clones, with less than 75% observed a single time. Less than 2% of the sample comes from the top ten. Material: peripheral blood. These receptors all come from a woman aged 40-49 years with acute or convalescent COVID-19.

The genes are TRBV3-1 (or the pseudogene TRBV3-2) and TRBJ1-2; 7 bases line up with TRBD1. The CDR3 length is 15 residues. Per germline, CDR1 LGHDT and CDR2 YNNKEL (reference sequence). V lost 1 base, J lost 7 bases, and 9 bases stayed unmatched. CDR3 in DNA: TGTGCCAGCAGCCAAGTCCGAGACAGGGTCTCTGGCTACACCTTC. This translates into CASSQVRDRVSGYTF.

The V and J genes are TRBV24-1 and TRBJ2-1; D gene uncertain. The CDR3 runs 16 residues. Germline-derived CDR1 and CDR2 are KGHDR and SFDVKD. Between the trimmed V and J ends, which lost 0 bases and 6 bases, there was a span of 14 bases. The CDR3 nucleotides read TGTGCCACCAGTGATTTGAGCAGCGAAGGATCCAATGAGCAGTTCTTC. Translating gives CATSDLSSEGSNEQFF.

The J gene is TRBJ1-2, the V gene TRBV18; a weak D match, TRBD1 (6 bases). Trimming stripped 6 bases from V and 2 bases from J, with 16 bases between. This CDR3 spans 15 amino acids. Germline CDR1 is KGHSH and CDR2 is LQKENI. The CDR3 region has the DNA TGTGCCAGCTCCTCGGACGGCACAGGGAACTATGGCTACACCTTC. Its translation is CASSSDGTGNYGYTF.

This clone was detected a few times. The chain is built from TRBV29-1 and TRBJ2-2; possible D gene TRBD2, 7 bases. Germline CDR1 and CDR2: SQVTM and ANQGSEA. With 4 bases removed from V and 2 bases from J, the gap between germline ends came to 14 bases. This CDR3 spans 15 amino acids. CDR3 nucleotide sequence: TGCAGCGTTGGCGTCGGGGGGCTTAACACCGGGGAGCTGTTTTTT. Protein sequence: CSVGVGGLNTGELFF.

This clone has more than one count but fewer than ten. This chain connects TRBV6-5 to TRBJ1-1; perhaps TRBD1 as D (5 bases). Trimming cost V 4 bases and J 4 bases, with 16 bases left between them. The germline CDR1 and CDR2 sequences are MNHEY and SVGAGI. This CDR3 is 15 amino acids long. CDR3 protein: CASSSPPLQGTEAFF. DNA for the CDR3: TGTGCCAGCAGTTCTCCTCCCCTCCAGGGCACTGAAGCTTTCTTT.

V is TRBV4-1 and J is TRBJ2-3, with TRBD1 matching 7 bases. Trimming took 2 bases from V and 10 from J; bases not matched to a gene: 18. The CDR3 has 17 residues. Per the germline V gene, CDR1 is MGHRA and CDR2 is YSYEKL. CDR3 in DNA: TGCGCCAGCAGCCAACTGGACATGGGGCTAAACAGGGGTGCGCAGTATTTT. This sequence encodes CASSQLDMGLNRGAQYF.

The J gene is TRBJ1-2, the V gene TRBV6-1, with D maybe TRBD1 (5 bases). Germline V gene data show CDR1 as MNHNS and CDR2 as SASEGT. With 1 base removed from V and 8 bases from J, the gap between germline ends came to 14 bases. This CDR3 comprises 14 residues. The CDR3 loop reads CASSEVQALGGYTF. CDR3 coding DNA: TGTGCCAGCAGTGAAGTACAGGCCCTCGGGGGCTACACCTTC.

The chain couples TRBV19 to TRBJ1-1; 9 positions match TRBD1. CDR1 is LNHDA and CDR2 is SQIVND in the germline V gene (reference sequence). V was pared by 3 bases and J by 3 bases, with 8 bases of the junction left unmatched. This CDR3 spans 16 amino acids. CDR3 in amino acids: CASSMRQGGRDTEAFF. CDR3 in DNA: TGTGCCAGTAGTATGAGACAGGGGGGCAGGGACACTGAAGCTTTCTTT.

The rearrangement joins TRBV5-1 to TRBJ1-2; 7 bases fit TRBD1. Germline V gene data show CDR1 as SGHRS and CDR2 as YFSETQ. The junction had 4 bases not matched to a gene; V was cut back by 2 bases and J by 6 bases. This CDR3 has 13 residues. The CDR3 spells CASSLGQADGYTF. The CDR3 DNA reads as TGCGCCAGCAGCTTAGGACAGGCAGATGGCTACACCTTC.

In its sample, this clone was seen a few times. The gene calls are TRBV11-2 and TRBJ1-5, with D unclear. Deletions cut 0 bases from V and 9 bases from J, with 18 bases between. This CDR3 is 16 amino acids long. CDR1 SGHAT and CDR2 FQNNGV come from the germline V gene. The CDR3 DNA reads TGTGCCAGCAGCTTAGAACCGCGGGCTGTTTCTGGGCCCCAGCATTTT. Protein: CASSLEPRAVSGPQHF. The variable domain in full, with the rest retrieved from reference TRBV11-2 and TRBJ1-5, is EAGVAQSPRYKIIEKRQSVAFWCNPISGHATLYWYQQILGQGPKLLIQFQNNGVVDDSQLPKDRFSAERLKGVDSTLKIQPAKLEDSAVYLCASSLEPRAVSGPQHFGDGTRLSIL.

This clone was recorded a few times. The rearrangement uses TRBV5-4 and TRBJ2-1, with 7 bases aligning to TRBD1. The CDR3 consists of 15 residues. The germline gives CDR1 SGHNT, CDR2 YYREEE (reference sequence). V dropped 4 bases and J dropped 2; count of bases not matched to a gene: 6. The CDR3 region has the DNA TGTGCCAGCAGCAGCCGGGACAGAGCCTACAATGAGCAGTTCTTC. Its protein product is CASSSRDRAYNEQFF.

The gene calls are TRBV5-1 and TRBJ2-3; perhaps TRBD2 as D (5 bases). The germline V gene has CDR1 SGHRS and CDR2 YFSETQ. Between the trimmed V and J ends, which lost 0 bases and 4 bases, there was a span of 21 bases. The CDR3 length is 18 residues. The CDR3 nucleotides are TGCGCCAGCAGCTTGGAACCCCGGAGGCCGGTAACCCCAGATACGCAGTATTTT. It is translated as CASSLEPRRPVTPDTQYF.

The gene calls are TRBV7-2 and TRBJ2-2; TRBD2 aligns across 12 bases. The CDR3 is 16 amino acids. Germline lookup yields CDR1 SGHTA and CDR2 FQGNSA. V lost 1 base, J lost 6 bases, and 3 bases stayed unmatched. The CDR3 loop reads CASSLVASGGAGELFF. CDR3 in DNA: TGTGCCAGCAGCTTAGTTGCTAGCGGGGGGGCCGGGGAGCTGTTTTTT.

The rearrangement joins TRBV9 to TRBJ1-2; TRBD1 agrees at 9 bases. Germline values: CDR1 SGDLS, CDR2 YYNGEE. V lost 3 bases, J lost 6 bases, and 6 bases stayed unmatched. The length of the CDR3 is 14 residues. The CDR3 coding sequence is TGTGCCAGCAGCGGTCAGACAGGGGGAAATGGCTACACCTTC. Translating it yields CASSGQTGGNGYTF.

This clone occurred a few times. J is TRBJ1-3 and V is TRBV2; no reliable D call. CDR3 length: 15 residues. The ends were cut back, 7 bases at V and 0 bases at J, with 13 bases in the middle. Germline V gene sequence: CDR1 SNHLY, CDR2 FYNNEI. The DNA of the CDR3 is TGTGCCAGCAAACCCACAGTCTCCTCTGGAAACACCATATATTTT. This translates into CASKPTVSSGNTIYF.

The V call is TRBV7-3, the J call TRBJ2-5; 9 bases are shared with TRBD2. The V gene end was trimmed by 5 bases and the J gene end by 3 bases; junction bases not matched to a gene: 1. CDR1 is SGHTA, CDR2 FQGTGA, per germline. The CDR3 length is 13 residues. CDR3 sequence (DNA): TGTGCCAGCAGCAGACTAGCGGAAGAGACCCAGTACTTC. This gives the protein CASSRLAEETQYF. The full variable domain, rest sourced from reference TRBV7-3 and TRBJ2-5, is GAGVSQTPSNKVTEKGKYVELRCDPISGHTALYWYRQSLGQGPEFLIYFQGTGAADDSGLPNDRFFAVRPEGSVSTLKIQRTERGDSAVYLCASSRLAEETQYFGPGTRLLVL.

The CDR3, as DNA: TGTGCCAGCAGCTTTAAACAGGACCGGGAGACCCAGTACTTC. This sequence encodes CASSFKQDRETQYF. The chain employs TRBV7-9 and TRBJ2-5; the D gene is possibly TRBD1 (5 bases). Deletions cut 3 bases from V and 5 bases from J, with 13 bases between. CDR1 and CDR2 from the germline V gene are SEHNR and FQNEAQ (reference sequence). This CDR3 spans 14 amino acids. The complete variable domain, with remaining parts taken from reference TRBV7-9 and TRBJ2-5, reads DTGVSQNPRHKITKRGQNVTFRCDPISEHNRLYWYRQTLGQGPEFLTYFQNEAQLEKSRLLSDRFSAERPKGSFSTLEIQRTEQGDSAMYLCASSFKQDRETQYFGPGTRLLVL.

This chain joins TRBV19 and TRBJ2-3, with TRBD1 identical over 11 bases. V trimming: 9 bases; J trimming: 3 bases; junction bases outside the gene matches: 5. CDR1 LNHDA and CDR2 SQIVND come from the germline V gene (reference sequence). This CDR3 is built from 14 residues. CDR3: CASWDRGRTDTQYF. CDR3 coding DNA: TGTGCCAGCTGGGACAGGGGGAGGACAGATACGCAGTATTTT.

The chain has TRBV28 and TRBJ2-2; 7 bases align to TRBD1. Germline V gene sequence: CDR1 MDHEN, CDR2 SYDVKM. The CDR3 is 14 amino acids. V lost 7 bases, J lost 4 bases, and 6 bases stayed unmatched. This CDR3 reads CASTVGQTTGELFF. Here the CDR3 DNA reads TGTGCCAGCACCGTGGGACAGACCACCGGGGAGCTGTTTTTT.

The chain combines TRBV5-1 with TRBJ2-3, with a weak D call TRBD1 (6 bases). The CDR3 has 15 amino acids. V was shortened by 8 bases and J by 0 bases, with 16 bases between the two germline ends. Germline-derived CDR1 and CDR2 are SGHRS and YFSETQ. The CDR3 region has the DNA TGCGCCAGTATGATCAGGGGCTTCAGCACAGATACGCAGTATTTT. This sequence encodes CASMIRGFSTDTQYF. Full variable domain (remainder filled in from reference TRBV5-1 and TRBJ2-3): KAGVTQTPRYLIKTRGQQVTLSCSPISGHRSVSWYQQTPGQGLQFLFEYFSETQRNKGNFPGRFSGRQFSNSRSEMNVSTLELGDSALYLCASMIRGFSTDTQYFGPGTRLTVL.

This sequence joins TRBV11-2 and TRBJ1-1; 7 bases align to TRBD1. The V segment lost 3 bases and the J segment 1 base; nucleotides outside the gene matches: 2. The CDR3 covers 14 residues. Per the germline V gene, CDR1 is SGHAT and CDR2 is FQNNGV. In nucleotides, the CDR3 is TGTGCCAGCAGCTTTCAGGGGGAGAACACTGAAGCTTTCTTT. It codes for CASSFQGENTEAFF. The full variable domain, its missing parts supplied by reference TRBV11-2 and TRBJ1-1, is EAGVAQSPRYKIIEKRQSVAFWCNPISGHATLYWYQQILGQGPKLLIQFQNNGVVDDSQLPKDRFSAERLKGVDSTLKIQPAKLEDSAVYLCASSFQGENTEAFFGQGTRLTVV.

The chain couples TRBV12-5 to TRBJ2-3, with TRBD2 identical over 8 bases. Per the germline V gene, CDR1 is LGHNT and CDR2 is FRNRAP. V shed 4 bases, J shed 2 bases, and the junction held 5 bases outside the gene matches. The CDR3 spans 15 residues. DNA for the CDR3: TGTGCTAGTGGTTCGGGAGGGAGGTACACAGATACGCAGTATTTT. Translating gives CASGSGGRYTDTQYF.

V gene TRBV6-1 combines with J gene TRBJ1-4; the D is unclear. Trimming pared 6 bases from V and 3 bases from J, leaving 8 bases between. The CDR3 has 13 amino acids. Germline CDR1 reads MNHNS; CDR2 reads SASEGT. CDR3 residues: CASSPPPNEKLFF. The CDR3 bases are TGTGCCAGCAGCCCCCCTCCTAATGAAAAACTGTTTTTT.

The chain is built from TRBV6-5 and TRBJ1-2; D call uncertain. With 5 bases removed from V and 0 bases from J, the gap between germline ends came to 10 bases. The CDR3 runs to 14 residues. The germline gives CDR1 MNHEY, CDR2 SVGAGI. The CDR3 loop reads CASSHSITNYGYTF. The CDR3 region has the DNA TGTGCCAGCAGTCACAGCATAACTAACTATGGCTACACCTTC.

The rearrangement links TRBV5-1 to TRBJ1-5, with D perhaps TRBD1 (5 bases). The V end was cut by 2 bases, the J end by 7 bases, with 13 bases between. The CDR3 runs 14 residues. The V gene's germline CDR1 is SGHRS and CDR2 YFSETQ. CDR3: CASSFGTAGQPQHF. Here the CDR3 DNA reads TGCGCCAGCAGCTTCGGGACGGCGGGGCAGCCCCAGCATTTT.

The rearrangement uses TRBV6-2 or TRBV6-3 and TRBJ1-3, with D hard to call. This CDR3 has 14 residues. The germline gives CDR1 MNHEY, CDR2 SVGEGT. Trimming removed 2 bases at V and 3 bases at J, with 8 bases between. The DNA for the CDR3 is TGTGCCAGCAGTTACAGCGGCGGTGGAAACACCATATATTTT. It yields the protein CASSYSGGGNTIYF.

The CDR3 DNA reads as TGTGCCAGTAAAGTCGGTTTTGGCAATCAGCCCCAGCATTTT. Encoded protein: CASKVGFGNQPQHF. The chain uses TRBV19 and TRBJ1-5; D remains ambiguous. This CDR3 region has 14 residues. CDR1 LNHDA and CDR2 SQIVND come from the germline V gene (reference sequence). V was cut by 7 bases and J by 2 bases, with 12 bases left in between.